The T cell receptor beta chain under discussion was sequenced for a study of blood T cell repertoires in COVID-19. About the study: Acute and convalescent COVID-19 specimens originated in the United States, Italy and Spain. Nucleic acid was either cDNA or gDNA, and it came from T cells, B-cell-depleted T cells, or PBMCs.

Study processing details: How many nucleated cells were present was estimated from reference gene primer amplification. Some clones are missing from TCRdb's copy, which holds only in-frame ones; the method was immunoSEQ multiplex PCR. V and J calls plus clone size are reproduced from that table; the DNA served to infer D and trimming. This sample has around 62,000 clones; approximately 90% occur once, and the top ten carry under 1.5%. Specimen: peripheral blood. This sequence originates from a man aged 60 to 69 with acute or convalescent COVID-19.

CDR3 protein: CASSPGQPAPGANVLTF. Written as DNA, the CDR3 is TGTGCCAGCTCACCAGGACAGCCAGCCCCTGGGGCCAACGTCCTGACTTTC. This chain uses TRBV18 with TRBJ2-6; tentatively, D is TRBD1 (6 bases). The CDR3 is 17 amino acids. Germline lookup yields CDR1 KGHSH and CDR2 LQKENI. Trimming took off 2 bases at V and 2 bases at J, with 13 bases between the two ends.